The next 26 T cell receptor beta chains were all read from a single sample in a study of T-cell reconstitution after alpha-beta-depleted transplantation in children. A library of TCRbeta sequences, prepared with unique molecular identifiers, was generated. TCRdb re-analysed the PCR reads in MiXCR, keeping a single row per CDR3 protein. The sample lists 250,000 or so distinct CDR3 sequences; around 7.8% were seen once. The material was PBMCs, mostly from graft donor cells, obtained 180 days after TCRalphabeta/CD19-depleted stem cell transplant. These receptors originate from a male patient under 18 who had a stem cell transplant for acute lymphoblastic leukemia, so the T cells may come from the graft donor.

In this sample, this clonotype turned up many times. The chain has TRBV29-1 and TRBJ2-2; 10 bases are shared with TRBD2. The CDR3 length is 15 residues. Trimming at V came to 2 bases and at J to 6 bases, leaving 6 bases not matched to a gene. In germline, CDR1 is SQVTM, CDR2 ANQGSEA. This CDR3 is CSVEQSGGAAGELFF. CDR3 nucleotide sequence: TGCAGCGTTGAACAGAGCGGGGGGGCAGCCGGGGAGCTGTTTTTT.

In its sample, this clonotype was seen many times. V and J are TRBV7-9 and TRBJ2-7; 11 bases line up with TRBD1. Germline V gives CDR1 SEHNR, CDR2 FQNEAQ (reference sequence). The junction had 3 bases not matched to a gene; V was cut back by 5 bases and J by 0 bases. CDR3 length equals 15 residues. This CDR3 is CASSPGTGGSYEQYF. CDR3 DNA sequence: TGTGCCAGCAGCCCCGGGACAGGGGGCTCCTACGAGCAGTACTTC.

This clonotype occurred many times. The V gene is TRBV5-1, the J gene TRBJ1-2, with D unclear. CDR3 length: 13 amino acids. Trimming cost V 2 bases and J 1 base, with 6 bases left between them. From germline, CDR1 is SGHRS and CDR2 YFSETQ. The CDR3 sequence is CASSFRNNYGYTF. The CDR3 bases are TGCGCCAGCAGCTTTCGGAATAACTATGGCTACACCTTC.

This clonotype has more than one count but fewer than ten. The chain carries TRBV28 and TRBJ2-7; the D gene is possibly TRBD2 (7 bases). The V and J ends lost 7 bases and 3 bases respectively, with 13 bases between them. Germline values: CDR1 MDHEN, CDR2 SYDVKM. CDR3 length: 13 residues. Written as DNA, the CDR3 is TGTGCCAGCAAACAGGGACTAATCTACGAGCAGTACTTC. It translates to CASKQGLIYEQYF.

With respect to this clonotype: This may arise from a read error, as a much more abundant clone is one base away. J is TRBJ2-1 and V is TRBV24-1; 8 positions match TRBD1. CDR1 and CDR2 (germline): KGHDR, SFDVKD. This CDR3 contains 13 residues. V shed 5 bases, J shed 12 bases, and the junction held 8 bases outside the gene matches. In DNA, the CDR3 is TGTGCCACCAGTGGGGACAGGAGGGGTGGGCAGTTCTTC. As protein: CATSGDRRGGQFF.

The table lists this clonotype with many counts. The CDR3 DNA reads TGTGCCAGCAGAAGGACATCAACTAATGAAAAACTGTTTTTT. Amino acids: CASRRTSTNEKLFF. The chain combines TRBV6-2 or TRBV6-3 with TRBJ1-4; the D gene is possibly TRBD1 (5 bases). Germline loops: CDR1 MNHEY, CDR2 SVGEGT. The CDR3 spans 14 residues. V lost 6 bases to trimming and J lost 0 bases, with 8 bases between them.

The chain uses TRBV20-1 and TRBJ2-7, with D perhaps matching TRBD2 (6 bases). The CDR3 has 15 amino acids. Germline assignment: CDR1 DFQATT and CDR2 SNEGSKA (reference sequence). Trimming pared 0 bases from V and 7 bases from J, leaving 19 bases between. The DNA of the CDR3 is TGCAGTGCTAGAGATAAGGGCGCGGGATTGGGAGAGCAGTACTTC. Translation gives CSARDKGAGLGEQYF.

This clonotype was counted at least ten times. The chain couples TRBV11-3 to TRBJ2-5; D might be TRBD1 or TRBD2, each matching 5 bases. Looked up from germline, CDR1 is SGHNT and CDR2 is YENEEA. V lost 5 bases and J 2 bases, leaving 12 bases between the germline ends. The CDR3 runs 14 residues. The CDR3 region has the DNA TGTGCCAGCAGCACGGGACGGGGACAAGAGACCCAGTACTTC. Translated: CASSTGRGQETQYF.

The table lists this clonotype with many counts. The V gene is TRBV24-1, the J gene TRBJ2-5, with D possibly matching TRBD2 (6 bases). There are 15 residues in the CDR3. Trimming cost V 4 bases and J 2 bases, with 13 bases left between them. Germline-derived CDR1 and CDR2 are KGHDR and SFDVKD. CDR3 protein: CATSERGRGQETQYF. CDR3 bases: TGTGCCACCAGTGAACGCGGACGGGGGCAAGAGACCCAGTACTTC.

Ten or more counts support this clonotype. This chain joins TRBV18 and TRBJ1-5; maybe TRBD1 (5 bases). This CDR3 contains 15 residues. Per the germline V gene, CDR1 is KGHSH and CDR2 is LQKENI. Trimming pared 6 bases from V and 2 bases from J, leaving 14 bases between. Written as DNA, the CDR3 is TGTGCCAGCTCTCTGCAGGGTCTTGGCAATCAGCCCCAGCATTTT. It is translated as CASSLQGLGNQPQHF.

In this sample, this clonotype turned up many times. The V and J genes are TRBV7-6 and TRBJ2-1; D unresolved. V lost 2 bases to trimming and J lost 5 bases, with 10 bases between them. Germline CDR1 and CDR2: SGHVS and FNYEAQ. CDR3 length: 14 residues. The CDR3 coding sequence is TGTGCCAGCAGCTTAATCGGTACTGACAATGAGCAGTTCTTC. Protein product: CASSLIGTDNEQFF.

This clonotype was found many times. This rearrangement joins TRBV12-3 or TRBV12-4 to TRBJ1-2, with D unresolved. Trimming pared 3 bases from V and 3 bases from J, leaving 8 bases between. This CDR3 spans 13 amino acids. The CDR3 region has the DNA TGTGCCAGCAGTTTGGCCAGATACTATGGCTACACCTTC. It specifies CASSLARYYGYTF.

This clonotype came up once. The chain is built from TRBV4-1 and TRBJ2-5; D unresolved. Trimming stripped 0 bases from V and 5 bases from J, with 10 bases between. CDR3 length: 14 residues. Germline V gives CDR1 MGHRA, CDR2 YSYEKL. DNA of the CDR3: TGCGCCAGCAGCCAAGAGGCCGGATTGGAGACCCAGTACTTC. Amino acids: CASSQEAGLETQYF.

The chain uses TRBV2 and TRBJ1-1; D is undetermined. This CDR3 contains 11 residues. The germline CDR1 and CDR2 sequences are SNHLY and FYNNEI. V was cut by 8 bases and J by 1 base, with 5 bases left in between. This CDR3 reads CASGPNTEAFF. The CDR3 DNA sequence: TGTGCCAGCGGTCCGAACACTGAAGCTTTCTTT.

About this clonotype itself: This sequence may be a read error, since a much larger clone differs from it by one base. This chain joins TRBV7-9 and TRBJ1-2; D is unclear. The CDR3 sequence is 15 residues long. Germline V gene sequence: CDR1 SEHNR, CDR2 FQNEAQ (reference sequence). Written as DNA, the CDR3 is TGTGCCAGCAGCTTAGCAGGACCCATTAACTATGGCTACATCTTC. Translation gives CASSLAGPINYGYIF.

This clonotype was picked up many times. The gene calls are TRBV19 and TRBJ2-7, with a tentative D call TRBD1 (7 bases). In germline, CDR1 is LNHDA, CDR2 SQIVND (reference sequence). This CDR3 spans 11 amino acids. V lost 9 bases to trimming and J lost 6 bases, with 12 bases between them. CDR3 nucleotide sequence: TGTGCCAGCCGCCAGGGGGGCGAGCAGTACTTC. The encoded protein is CASRQGGEQYF.

In this sample, this clonotype turned up many times. V usage is TRBV12-3 or TRBV12-4 and J usage is TRBJ2-1, with TRBD2 matching 9 bases. With V trimmed by 0 bases and J by 8 bases, 8 bases remained unmatched. The CDR3 is 16 residues long. The CDR3 DNA follows: TGTGCCAGCAGTTTAGCTGAAGCGGGGGGAGGGGATGAGCAGTTCTTC. It encodes CASSLAEAGGGDEQFF.

This clonotype has a count of ten or more. The CDR3 spells CASSPRGGETQYF. CDR3 nucleotide sequence: TGTGCCAGCTCACCAAGGGGAGGAGAGACCCAGTACTTC. The J gene is TRBJ2-5, the V gene TRBV18; a weak D match, TRBD2 (6 bases). CDR1 is KGHSH, CDR2 LQKENI, per germline. The length of the CDR3 is 13 residues. Trimming took off 2 bases at V and 4 bases at J, with 8 bases between the two ends.

This clonotype was seen at least ten times. The chain couples TRBV12-3 or TRBV12-4 to TRBJ1-1; D is ambiguous. This CDR3 region has 14 residues. Trimming took 3 bases from V and 3 from J, leaving 11 bases between them. For the CDR3, the DNA is TGTGCCAGCAGTTTTCTGGGTTCTTACACTGAAGCTTTCTTT. Residues: CASSFLGSYTEAFF.

In this sample, this clonotype turned up many times. V usage is TRBV29-1 and J usage is TRBJ1-1; D not certain. The CDR3 extends over 12 amino acids. The germline V and J ends were trimmed by 5 bases and 3 bases, with 10 bases remaining between them. Germline V gene sequence: CDR1 SQVTM, CDR2 ANQGSEA. CDR3 DNA: TGCAGCGTTCAGCGGGGATACACTGAAGCTTTCTTT. Residues: CSVQRGYTEAFF. The full variable domain, with the rest looked up from reference TRBV29-1 and TRBJ1-1, is SAVISQKPSRDICQRGTSLTIQCQVDSQVTMMFWYRQQPGQSLTLIATANQGSEATYESGFVIDKFPISRPNLTFSTLTVSNMSPEDSSIYLCSVQRGYTEAFFGQGTRLTVV.

This clonotype was seen ten or more times. The chain has TRBV6-2 or TRBV6-3 and TRBJ2-7, with 7 bases that match TRBD1. Germline values: CDR1 MNHEY, CDR2 SVGEGT. The trim removed 3 bases at V and 4 bases at J, leaving 3 bases unmatched. The length of the CDR3 is 13 residues. This CDR3 reads CASSYSTGYEQYF. In DNA form, the CDR3 reads TGTGCCAGCAGTTATTCGACAGGGTACGAGCAGTACTTC.

In this sample, this clonotype turned up many times. The genes are TRBV6-2 or TRBV6-3 and TRBJ1-6; possibly TRBD1 for D (5 bases). CDR3 length: 13 residues. Trimming removed 0 bases at V and 8 bases at J, with 5 bases between. Per the germline V gene, CDR1 is MNHEY and CDR2 is SVGEGT. The CDR3 DNA reads TGTGCCAGCAGTTACTCCAGGGATTCACCCCTCCACTTT. It encodes CASSYSRDSPLHF.

As for this clonotype: Given a much more abundant clone one base away, this may be a read error. The J gene is TRBJ2-3, the V gene TRBV3-1; 8 bases are a match to TRBD2. CDR1 is LGHDT, CDR2 YNNKEL, per germline (reference sequence). The CDR3 runs 18 residues. The CDR3 bases are TGTGCCTGCAGCCAAGGGACTAGAGGGAATCCTAGCACAGATACGCAGTATTTT. This encodes CACSQGTRGNPSTDTQYF.

This clonotype was counted at least ten times. V usage is TRBV24-1 and J usage is TRBJ2-2; TRBD2 matches 10 bases. The V gene end was trimmed by 3 bases and the J gene end by 5 bases; junction bases not matched to a gene: 11. The CDR3 is made up of 18 amino acids. Per the germline V gene, CDR1 is KGHDR and CDR2 is SFDVKD. CDR3 nucleotides: TGTGCCACCAGTGATGAAAAGGGGCTAGCGGGAGTGACCGGGGAGCTGTTTTTT. Amino acid sequence: CATSDEKGLAGVTGELFF.

This clonotype occurred many times. CDR3 nucleotides: TGTGCCAGCAGCCGCTCCGGGACAGGGGTTGAAAAACTGTTTTTT. Residues: CASSRSGTGVEKLFF. The chain is built from TRBV28 and TRBJ1-4; the match to TRBD1 covers 10 bases. V lost 6 bases to trimming and J lost 7 bases; unmatched junction nucleotides: 8. Germline lookup yields CDR1 MDHEN and CDR2 SYDVKM. There are 15 residues in the CDR3.

This clonotype has at least ten counts. The V gene is TRBV20-1, the J gene TRBJ1-2, with TRBD1 as a possible D gene (5 bases). This CDR3 is built from 13 residues. Germline V gene lookup returns CDR1 DFQATT and CDR2 SNEGSKA (reference sequence). Trimming shortened V by 1 base and J by 4 bases, and 10 bases separated the two germline ends. CDR3 residues: CSARGPGIYGYTF. In nucleotides, the CDR3 is TGCAGTGCTAGAGGCCCAGGGATCTATGGCTACACCTTC.